The 21 T cell receptor beta chains presented below share a single source sample, sequenced in a study of glioma-infiltrating T cells after dendritic cell vaccination (TCRdb year 2016). The time point label for this specimen denotes: after dendritic cell vaccination, including at tumor progression/relapse. Library method: the immunoSEQ multiplex PCR assay. Not all clones reach the TCRdb copy of this immuneACCESS table, which keeps in-frame sequences only. Checked studies attribute under half of the gap to unresolved V genes and leave the rest unexplained. This sample comprises 50,000 to 75,000 clones, 85% to 90% of them detected only once. About 8.3% of the sample goes to the ten largest clones. Sequencing used blood, obtained after dendritic cell vaccination. These receptors were taken from a human donor with glioblastoma.

J is TRBJ1-2 and V is TRBV30, with unresolved D. The CDR3 has 13 residues. V lost 3 bases and J lost 4, with 12 bases in between. Germline V lookup: CDR1 GTSNPN, CDR2 SVGIG (reference sequence). CDR3 in amino acids: CAWSRGSSYGYTF. CDR3 sequence (DNA): TGTGCCTGGAGCCGAGGTTCCTCCTATGGCTACACCTTC.

The chain has TRBV6-5 and TRBJ1-4; possible D gene TRBD1, 6 bases. Germline-derived CDR1 and CDR2 are MNHEY and SVGAGI. There are 14 residues in the CDR3. Trimming took 6 bases from V and 9 from J, leaving 17 bases between them. Here the CDR3 reads CASSSTGRGKKLFF. In DNA form, the CDR3 reads TGTGCCAGCAGCTCGACAGGTAGAGGGAAAAAACTGTTTTTT.

The rearrangement joins TRBV5-1 to TRBJ1-2; 7 positions match TRBD1. This CDR3 is 14 amino acids long. Germline trimming cut 5 bases from V and 4 bases from J; bases unmatched to any gene: 8. Germline-derived CDR1 and CDR2 are SGHRS and YFSETQ. The CDR3 DNA sequence: TGCGCCAGCAGACCAGGACAGGAACCCTATGGCTACACCTTC. This gives the protein CASRPGQEPYGYTF.

CDR3 region: CALTEGNEQFF. DNA of the CDR3: TGTGCTCTAACGGAGGGCAATGAGCAGTTCTTC. The V call is TRBV6-6, the J call TRBJ2-1; weak D call: TRBD2 (6 bases). CDR1 is MNHNY, CDR2 SVGAGI, per germline (reference sequence). The CDR3 consists of 11 residues.

The chain combines TRBV5-6 with TRBJ2-5; 11 nucleotides align to TRBD1. Germline V CDR1 and CDR2: SGHDT, YYEEEE. There are 16 residues in the CDR3. Unmatched junction bases numbered 10, after V lost 4 bases and J lost 5 bases. The CDR3 nucleotides are TGTGCCAGCAGCCTTATTCCGGGACAGGGGGGGGAGACCCAGTACTTC. Its protein is CASSLIPGQGGETQYF. Drawing the rest from reference TRBV5-6 and TRBJ2-5, the complete variable domain is DAGVTQSPTHLIKTRGQQVTLRCSPKSGHDTVSWYQQALGQGPQFIFQYYEEEERQRGNFPDRFSGHQFPNYSSELNVNALLLGDSALYLCASSLIPGQGGETQYFGPGTRLLVL.

The chain combines TRBV5-1 with TRBJ2-5; TRBD1 matches at 7 bases. This CDR3 spans 17 amino acids. Germline CDR1 SGHRS, CDR2 YFSETQ. The V and J ends lost 7 bases and 2 bases, in that order; junction bases with no gene match: 17. The CDR3 sequence is CASREGGRGSPQETQYF. In nucleotides, the CDR3 is TGCGCCAGCCGAGAGGGTGGCAGGGGGTCGCCTCAAGAGACCCAGTACTTC.

V gene TRBV19 combines with J gene TRBJ2-5; D unclear. Trimming took off 1 base at V and 0 bases at J, with 6 bases between the two ends. This CDR3 region has 14 residues. Germline CDR1 is LNHDA and CDR2 is SQIVND (reference sequence). The CDR3 region is CASSIGQYQETQYF. CDR3 coding DNA: TGTGCCAGTAGTATAGGGCAGTACCAAGAGACCCAGTACTTC.

The chain combines TRBV4-3 with TRBJ2-5; D uncertain. The CDR3 covers 13 residues. The ends were cut back, 1 base at V and 5 bases at J, with 8 bases in the middle. Germline V CDR1 and CDR2: LGHNA, YSLEER. The CDR3 loop is CASSQVDGETQYF. The CDR3 DNA reads TGCGCCAGCAGCCAAGTCGACGGGGAGACCCAGTACTTC.

This clone appeared once. V and J are TRBV2 and TRBJ1-5; the match to TRBD1 covers 9 bases. Germline CDR1 is SNHLY and CDR2 is FYNNEI. This CDR3 has 15 amino acids. Losses at the gene ends were 8 bases for V and 6 bases for J; bases not matched to a gene: 11. The CDR3 DNA follows: TGTGCCAGCGGACGAGGAACAGGGGGCGGTCAGCCCCAGCATTTT. Translating gives CASGRGTGGGQPQHF.

The chain is built from TRBV19 and TRBJ2-3, with D perhaps matching TRBD2 (7 bases). V lost 3 bases, J lost 4 bases, and 17 bases lay in between. Germline-derived CDR1 and CDR2 are LNHDA and SQIVND (reference sequence). The CDR3 is 16 residues long. CDR3 region: CASSIRVGGPSDTQYF. The CDR3 region has the DNA TGTGCCAGTAGTATTCGAGTGGGGGGGCCCTCAGATACGCAGTATTTT.

This sequence joins TRBV5-1 and TRBJ1-1; unclear D gene. The germline CDR1 and CDR2 sequences are SGHRS and YFSETQ. The length of the CDR3 is 15 residues. The germline V and J ends were trimmed by 0 bases and 3 bases, with 12 bases remaining between them. The CDR3 DNA is TGCGCCAGCAGCTTGGTTCCATACCGAGACACTGAAGCTTTCTTT. This sequence encodes CASSLVPYRDTEAFF.

This sequence joins TRBV5-6 and TRBJ2-7; maybe TRBD1 (5 bases). Trimming pared 1 base from V and 6 bases from J, leaving 11 bases between. This CDR3 spans 13 amino acids. Germline CDR1 is SGHDT and CDR2 is YYEEEE. CDR3 protein: CASSLTGWGEQYF. The CDR3 DNA reads as TGTGCCAGCAGCTTGACAGGTTGGGGCGAGCAGTACTTC.

The chain carries TRBV7-3 and TRBJ2-7; 7 bases align to TRBD1. This CDR3 is built from 13 residues. Germline assignment: CDR1 SGHTA and CDR2 FQGTGA. V lost 4 bases and J lost 3; bases outside the gene matches: 3. CDR3 bases: TGTGCCAGCAGCTCCGGGGACAGCTACGAGCAGTACTTC. It specifies CASSSGDSYEQYF.

V is TRBV19 and J is TRBJ1-1; D not resolved. The V and J ends lost 5 bases and 11 bases respectively, with 12 bases between them. This CDR3 has 11 amino acids. The V gene's germline CDR1 is LNHDA and CDR2 SQIVND (reference sequence). The chain's CDR3 is CASSPSSGAFF. Here the CDR3 DNA reads TGTGCCAGTAGTCCCTCGTCGGGGGCTTTCTTT.

The rearrangement joins TRBV19 to TRBJ2-1, with TRBD2 identical over 12 bases. CDR1 LNHDA and CDR2 SQIVND come from the germline V gene (reference sequence). J lost 9 bases, V lost 10 bases, and 16 bases had no gene match. The CDR3 contains 16 residues. The chain's CDR3 is CATSNRLAGGLSEQFF. CDR3 sequence (DNA): TGTGCCACCTCAAACCGGCTAGCGGGGGGGCTAAGTGAGCAGTTCTTC.

This clone was detected only once. This chain uses TRBV18 with TRBJ1-1; 9 nucleotides align to TRBD1. This CDR3 comprises 16 residues. V was clipped by 3 bases and J by 0 bases; unmatched bases: 5. Per germline, CDR1 KGHSH and CDR2 LQKENI. CDR3 protein: CASSPGQGRVNTEAFF. The CDR3 nucleotides read TGTGCCAGCTCACCCGGACAGGGGAGGGTGAACACTGAAGCTTTCTTT.

This rearrangement joins TRBV6-5 to TRBJ1-1; TRBD1 matches at 9 bases. The ends lost 6 bases at V and 3 bases at J; junction bases unmatched: 2. This CDR3 is 13 amino acids long. CDR1 and CDR2 from the germline V gene are MNHEY and SVGAGI. The CDR3, as DNA: TGTGCCAGCAGCCGGGACAGGGACACTGAAGCTTTCTTT. The encoded protein is CASSRDRDTEAFF.

The V gene is TRBV11-2, the J gene TRBJ2-6, with a weak D call TRBD1 (5 bases). The CDR3 has 15 amino acids. Trimming stripped 4 bases from V and 1 base from J, with 8 bases between. Germline CDR1 reads SGHAT; CDR2 reads FQNNGV. The CDR3 protein is CASSSQGSGANVLTF. In DNA, the CDR3 is TGTGCCAGCAGCTCCCAGGGATCTGGGGCCAACGTCCTGACTTTC.

The chain has TRBV7-3 and TRBJ1-3, with 8 positions matching TRBD1. The trim removed 5 bases at V and 4 bases at J, leaving 7 bases unmatched. There are 15 residues in the CDR3. From germline, CDR1 is SGHTA and CDR2 FQGTGA. CDR3 residues: CASSPSRGPGNTIYF. The CDR3 DNA reads as TGTGCCAGCAGCCCGTCCAGGGGGCCAGGAAACACCATATATTTT. Together with reference TRBV7-3 and TRBJ1-3, the CDR3 gives the full variable domain: GAGVSQTPSNKVTEKGKYVELRCDPISGHTALYWYRQSLGQGPEFLIYFQGTGAADDSGLPNDRFFAVRPEGSVSTLKIQRTERGDSAVYLCASSPSRGPGNTIYFGEGSWLTVV.

The genes are TRBV6-1 and TRBJ1-1; 7 nucleotides agree with TRBD1. CDR1 MNHNS and CDR2 SASEGT come from the germline V gene. J lost 4 bases, V lost 3 bases, and 5 bases had no gene match. CDR3 size: 14 residues. The chain's CDR3 is CASSETGMGTEAFF. For the CDR3, the DNA is TGTGCCAGCAGTGAGACAGGGATGGGCACTGAAGCTTTCTTT.

The chain recombines TRBV5-6 with TRBJ2-5, with 8 bases fitting TRBD2. J lost 5 bases, V lost 2 bases, and 8 bases had no gene match. The CDR3 runs 15 residues. Germline CDR1 SGHDT, CDR2 YYEEEE. The CDR3 is CASSLRTSFGETQYF. CDR3 nucleotides: TGTGCCAGCAGCTTAAGGACTAGCTTCGGGGAGACCCAGTACTTC.